This T cell receptor beta chain was sequenced in a study of blood T cell repertoires in COVID-19. Study overall: Whether acute or convalescent, the COVID-19 samples came from the United States, Italy and Spain. T cells, B-cell-depleted T cells, or PBMCs supplied cDNA or gDNA.

As originally analysed: The assay estimated nucleated cells by amplifying reference gene primers. TCRdb keeps only in-frame clones here, not all; method: immunoSEQ multiplex PCR. V and J calls and clone size are those listed in that table; D and trimming were worked out from the DNA. The sample lists approximately 69,000 clones, 90% occurring once. The CDR3 spans 15 residues. Germline CDR1 is SGHDT and CDR2 is YYEEEE. The ends lost 2 bases at V and 4 bases at J; junction bases unmatched: 7. This clone was seen more than once but under ten times. Sequenced input: peripheral blood. The rearrangement joins TRBV5-6 to TRBJ2-5, with TRBD2 matching 8 bases. The clonotype was recovered from a man over 45 with acute or convalescent COVID-19. The CDR3 is CASSFQLAAGETQYF. CDR3 sequence (DNA): TGTGCCAGCAGCTTTCAACTAGCGGCGGGAGAGACCCAGTACTTC.